In this sample, the clone carrying this T cell receptor beta chain turned up many times. Its specificity is unknown. This sample was taken from a study of regulatory T cells in long-lasting Graves disease. The V end was cut by 3 bases, the J end by 2 bases, with 8 bases between. Germline V gene lookup returns CDR1 SNHLY and CDR2 FYNNEI. CDR3 length: 13 residues. Findings of the study overall: Persistent Graves' patients showed a TCR diversity that was lower than that of newly diagnosed ones.

Arm-PCR of CDR3 regions with iRepertoire HTBI primers generated TCR beta libraries. TCRdb re-analysed the multiplex PCR reads in MiXCR, keeping a single row per CDR3 protein. The sample carries roughly 400,000 distinct CDR3 sequences, roughly 23% recorded once. Time point indicated: persistent/refractory GD, antithyroid drugs over 5 years with positive TRAb. Generation of the TCR library employed RNA extracted from PBMCs. This chain joins TRBV2 and TRBJ2-7; the D is unclear. This specimen consisted of peripheral blood mononuclear cells (PBMCs), obtained when the disease was refractory, from a patient treated with antithyroid drugs. This sequence originates from a female donor with Graves disease. CDR3 region: CASSDSTTYEQYF. The DNA for the CDR3 is TGTGCCAGCAGTGACAGCACCACCTACGAGCAGTACTTC.